A single sample is the source of the 28 T cell receptor beta chains below, sequenced in a study of OX40 agonist ivuxolimab in advanced cancers. The protocol was immunoSEQ multiplex PCR, while the TCRdb copy is restricted to in-frame clones and leaves out a portion. This sample carries tens of thousands of clones, about 89% of them seen once, and the ten largest clones take about 9%. Sequenced material: CD4+ or CD8+ T cells sorted from blood, taken in a trial of the OX40 agonist ivuxolimab. The receptor source for this set is an adult with an advanced solid tumor such as melanoma, head and neck, liver or kidney cancer.

This rearrangement joins TRBV9 to TRBJ1-2, with TRBD1 identical over 7 bases. J gave up 2 bases and V 4 bases, and 5 bases lay outside the gene matches. The CDR3 totals 14 residues. Looked up from germline, CDR1 is SGDLS and CDR2 is YYNGEE. CDR3: CASSLSRGNYGYTF. DNA of the CDR3: TGTGCCAGCAGCTTAAGCAGGGGGAACTATGGCTACACCTTC. The whole variable domain, filled in from reference TRBV9 and TRBJ1-2, reads DSGVTQTPKHLITATGQRVTLRCSPRSGDLSVYWYQQSLDQGLQFLIQYYNGEERAKGNILERFSAQQFPDLHSELNLSSLELGDSALYFCASSLSRGNYGYTFGSGTRLTVV.

DNA of the CDR3: TGTGCCAGCAGTGAATTTTTCGGCGGTGGGGCGAACACTGAAGCTTTCTTT. Amino acid sequence: CASSEFFGGGANTEAFF. V usage is TRBV6-1 and J usage is TRBJ1-1; TRBD1 might be the D (5 bases). The CDR3 covers 17 residues. Germline V gives CDR1 MNHNS, CDR2 SASEGT. V lost 2 bases to trimming and J lost 1 base, with 17 bases between them.

This clone has only one observation. V and J are TRBV6-5 and TRBJ1-1, with 10 bases that match TRBD1. J was trimmed by 7 bases and V by 7 bases; bases with no gene match: 12. CDR1 and CDR2 (germline): MNHEY, SVGAGI. This CDR3 comprises 15 residues. CDR3 protein: CASTSGTGEEGEAFF. The DNA for the CDR3 is TGTGCCAGCACTTCCGGGACAGGGGAGGAGGGTGAAGCTTTCTTT.

The V and J genes are TRBV27 and TRBJ2-2, with D maybe TRBD1 (5 bases). Trimming left V 5 bases short and J 1 base short, with 8 bases between. Germline V gene lookup returns CDR1 MNHEY and CDR2 SMNVEV (reference sequence). The length of the CDR3 is 14 residues. The CDR3 DNA reads TGTGCCAGCAGTCCAGGACAGAACACCGGGGAGCTGTTTTTT. Its protein is CASSPGQNTGELFF.

The chain links TRBV7-9 to TRBJ2-2; maybe TRBD1 (5 bases). The V gene lost 8 bases and the J gene lost 1 base, with 11 bases spanning the gap. The CDR3 covers 14 residues. The germline CDR1 and CDR2 sequences are SEHNR and FQNEAQ (reference sequence). The CDR3 spells CASAGTGNTGELFF. The CDR3 DNA sequence: TGTGCCAGCGCCGGCACAGGGAACACCGGGGAGCTGTTTTTT. Drawing the rest from reference TRBV7-9 and TRBJ2-2, the complete variable domain is DTGVSQNPRHKITKRGQNVTFRCDPISEHNRLYWYRQTLGQGPEFLTYFQNEAQLEKSRLLSDRFSAERPKGSFSTLEIQRTEQGDSAMYLCASAGTGNTGELFFGEGSRLTVL.

The chain joins TRBV7-9 to TRBJ2-2, with 11 bases identical to TRBD2. J was trimmed by 6 bases and V by 6 bases; bases with no gene match: 9. In germline, CDR1 is SEHNR, CDR2 FQNEAQ (reference sequence). There are 16 residues in the CDR3. The CDR3, as DNA: TGTGCCAGCAGGACTCCCCTAGCGGGAGGCCCCGGGGAGCTGTTTTTT. Its protein is CASRTPLAGGPGELFF.

The rearrangement links TRBV7-9 to TRBJ2-2, with TRBD2 matching over 7 bases. V lost 4 bases to trimming and J lost 6 bases; unmatched junction nucleotides: 14. CDR1 is SEHNR and CDR2 is FQNEAQ in the germline V gene (reference sequence). This CDR3 region has 17 residues. As DNA, the CDR3 is TGTGCCAGCAGCTCACCCGAGGGGAGGGCCACCGCCGGGGAGCTGTTTTTT. It codes for CASSSPEGRATAGELFF.

The chain carries TRBV27 and TRBJ2-1, with a tentative D call TRBD1 (5 bases). In germline, CDR1 is MNHEY, CDR2 SMNVEV (reference sequence). CDR3 length equals 14 residues. Trimming pared 4 bases from V and 4 bases from J, leaving 11 bases between. CDR3 amino acids: CASSWTTSYNEQFF. In nucleotides, the CDR3 is TGTGCCAGCAGTTGGACAACTTCTTACAATGAGCAGTTCTTC.

The chain uses TRBV5-4 and TRBJ1-5, with 10 bases lining up with TRBD1. J gave up 7 bases and V 4 bases, and 8 bases lay outside the gene matches. CDR3 size: 15 residues. Per germline, CDR1 SGHNT and CDR2 YYREEE (reference sequence). The CDR3 sequence: CASSEGQGRGQPQHF. For the CDR3, the DNA is TGTGCCAGCAGCGAGGGACAGGGGAGAGGCCAGCCCCAGCATTTT.

This chain connects TRBV14 to TRBJ1-1; no clear D gene. The CDR3 is 16 residues long. V lost 1 base and J lost 4, with 16 bases in between. Germline lookup yields CDR1 SGHDN and CDR2 FVKESK. The CDR3 sequence is CASSQVADDGPTEAFF. CDR3 DNA sequence: TGTGCCAGCAGCCAAGTCGCCGATGACGGGCCCACTGAAGCTTTCTTT.

The chain carries TRBV29-1 and TRBJ2-6; 8 bases fit TRBD1. Germline CDR1 and CDR2: SQVTM and ANQGSEA. Losses at the gene ends were 3 bases for V and 0 bases for J; bases not matched to a gene: 7. The CDR3 has 17 residues. The CDR3: CSVESDRGDSGANVLTF. In nucleotides, the CDR3 is TGCAGCGTTGAGAGTGACAGGGGCGACTCTGGGGCCAACGTCCTGACTTTC. Looking up the rest from reference TRBV29-1 and TRBJ2-6 gives the full variable domain: SAVISQKPSRDICQRGTSLTIQCQVDSQVTMMFWYRQQPGQSLTLIATANQGSEATYESGFVIDKFPISRPNLTFSTLTVSNMSPEDSSIYLCSVESDRGDSGANVLTFGAGSRLTVL.

The chain couples TRBV9 to TRBJ2-7; 9 positions agree with TRBD1. V was clipped by 0 bases and J by 4 bases; unmatched bases: 11. The CDR3 covers 17 residues. The germline V gene encodes CDR1 SGDLS and CDR2 YYNGEE. CDR3 residues: CASSVACWDRVMYEQYF. The CDR3 bases are TGTGCCAGCAGCGTAGCTTGTTGGGACAGGGTCATGTACGAGCAGTACTTC.

The chain couples TRBV6-5 to TRBJ1-1; D ambiguous. The CDR3 contains 14 residues. Trimming removed 2 bases at V and 5 bases at J, with 12 bases between. The germline V gene encodes CDR1 MNHEY and CDR2 SVGAGI. In DNA form, the CDR3 reads TGTGCCAGCAGTTACGAGGAATTCTGGACTGAAGCTTTCTTT. It codes for CASSYEEFWTEAFF.

The chain employs TRBV27 and TRBJ2-7; maybe TRBD2 (5 bases). The germline CDR1 and CDR2 sequences are MNHEY and SMNVEV (reference sequence). The CDR3 runs to 14 residues. The V end was cut by 3 bases, the J end by 0 bases, with 9 bases between. In nucleotides, the CDR3 is TGTGCCAGCAGTTTGGAGCGGAACTCCTACGAGCAGTACTTC. Its protein product is CASSLERNSYEQYF.

Ten or more counts support this clone. CDR3 protein: CASSASGSTGELFF. CDR3 DNA sequence: TGTGCCAGCAGTGCTAGCGGGAGCACCGGGGAGCTGTTTTTT. The chain is built from TRBV6-4 and TRBJ2-2, with 10 bases that match TRBD2. Losses at the gene ends were 4 bases for V and 4 bases for J; bases not matched to a gene: 0. The CDR3 covers 14 residues. The germline gives CDR1 MRHNA, CDR2 SNTAGT.

This chain connects TRBV7-8 to TRBJ2-2; 9 nucleotides align to TRBD2. Germline CDR1 reads SGHVS; CDR2 reads FQNEAQ. With 5 bases clipped from V and 0 bases from J, the junction kept 10 bases outside the gene matches. The CDR3 has 18 amino acids. The CDR3 region has the DNA TGTGCCAGCAGCCCTGGGTTAGCGGGAGCATCGAACACCGGGGAGCTGTTTTTT. Its protein is CASSPGLAGASNTGELFF. Looking up the rest from reference TRBV7-8 and TRBJ2-2 gives the full variable domain: GAGVSQSPRYKVAKRGQDVALRCDPISGHVSLFWYQQALGQGPEFLTYFQNEAQLDKSGLPSDRFFAERPEGSVSTLKIQRTQQEDSAVYLCASSPGLAGASNTGELFFGEGSRLTVL.

V is TRBV28 and J is TRBJ2-7; 7 positions match TRBD1. The ends lost 6 bases at V and 0 bases at J; junction bases unmatched: 5. This CDR3 is built from 14 residues. In germline, CDR1 is MDHEN, CDR2 SYDVKM. CDR3 protein: CASRGTESSYEQYF. DNA for the CDR3: TGTGCCAGCAGGGGGACAGAGAGCTCCTACGAGCAGTACTTC.

This clone was recorded once. V is TRBV29-1 and J is TRBJ1-2, with D hard to call. Trimming shortened V by 6 bases and J by 6 bases, and 14 bases separated the two germline ends. The CDR3 totals 12 residues. Germline V gene data show CDR1 as SQVTM and CDR2 as ANQGSEA. Written as DNA, the CDR3 is TGCAGCGTAAACGGCGGGATTGATGGCTACACCTTC. This encodes CSVNGGIDGYTF.

This clone was seen only once. The CDR3 protein is CAISVQGGYEQYF. CDR3 coding DNA: TGTGCCATCAGTGTACAGGGAGGCTACGAGCAGTACTTC. J is TRBJ2-5 and V is TRBV10-3; D assignment may be TRBD1 or TRBD2 (6 bases each). The J call is in doubt because the DNA end fits TRBJ2-7 better. Per germline, CDR1 ENHRY and CDR2 SYGVKD. This CDR3 has 13 residues.

The J gene is TRBJ2-3, the V gene TRBV5-1; tentative D call: TRBD2 (5 bases). With 1 base removed from V and 5 bases from J, the gap between germline ends came to 11 bases. This CDR3 comprises 14 residues. Germline CDR1 is SGHRS and CDR2 is YFSETQ. In nucleotides, the CDR3 is TGCGCCAGCAGCTTGCAAAAACGGGGAGATACGCAGTATTTT. Translated, it gives CASSLQKRGDTQYF.

The rearrangement joins TRBV4-1 to TRBJ1-4; D not certain. Trimming stripped 0 bases from V and 5 bases from J, with 10 bases between. CDR1 and CDR2 from the germline V gene are MGHRA and YSYEKL. The CDR3 contains 15 residues. CDR3 in amino acids: CASSQDSGRNEKLFF. Here the CDR3 DNA reads TGCGCCAGCAGCCAAGATTCCGGGAGGAATGAAAAACTGTTTTTT.

The DNA for the CDR3 is TGTGCCAGCAGCAGTACTCAAAAGATTCGGGAGGGCCGCTATGAGCAGTTCTTC. Translating gives CASSSTQKIREGRYEQFF. V usage is TRBV21-1 and J usage is TRBJ2-1; the table gives TRBD2 as D, unverified against the DNA. TRBV21-1 is flagged as a pseudogene. This CDR3 has 18 residues.

The chain joins TRBV25-1 to TRBJ2-4; D remains ambiguous. The CDR3 has 14 residues. Germline V gene lookup returns CDR1 MGHDK and CDR2 SYGVNS. Trimming shortened V by 3 bases and J by 5 bases, and 11 bases separated the two germline ends. The CDR3 sequence: CASSETGPQNIQYF. The CDR3 DNA reads as TGTGCCAGCAGTGAGACCGGGCCTCAAAACATTCAGTACTTC.

This clone was seen once. The chain employs TRBV29-1 and TRBJ1-2, with TRBD1 matching over 7 bases. The junction had 4 bases not matched to a gene; V was cut back by 0 bases and J by 3 bases. The CDR3 sequence is 14 residues long. In germline, CDR1 is SQVTM, CDR2 ANQGSEA. The CDR3 coding sequence is TGCAGCGTTGAAGACCCGACAGGGCACTATGGCTACACCTTC. Translated: CSVEDPTGHYGYTF.

The rearrangement links TRBV27 to TRBJ1-1; the match to TRBD1 covers 7 bases. In germline, CDR1 is MNHEY, CDR2 SMNVEV (reference sequence). Losses at the gene ends were 3 bases for V and 6 bases for J; bases not matched to a gene: 7. The CDR3 covers 14 residues. The CDR3 spells CASSFRGGGPEAFF. CDR3 DNA: TGTGCCAGCAGTTTCCGAGGGGGCGGGCCTGAAGCTTTCTTT.

The chain employs TRBV7-9 and TRBJ1-4; D possibly corresponds to TRBD1 (5 bases). V lost 1 base and J 7 bases, leaving 13 bases between the germline ends. The CDR3 consists of 15 residues. CDR1 and CDR2 from the germline V gene are SEHNR and FQNEAQ (reference sequence). The CDR3 sequence: CASSLVGARGEKLFF. The CDR3 DNA is TGTGCCAGCAGCTTAGTCGGGGCGAGAGGTGAAAAACTGTTTTTT.

J is TRBJ1-1 and V is TRBV5-1; perhaps TRBD1 as D (6 bases). The CDR3 spans 12 residues. V lost 0 bases, J lost 7 bases, and 7 bases lay in between. The V gene's germline CDR1 is SGHRS and CDR2 YFSETQ. CDR3 amino acids: CASSLGTDEAFF. CDR3 in DNA: TGCGCCAGCAGCTTGGGGACAGATGAAGCTTTCTTT.

The V call is TRBV27, the J call TRBJ2-1; D possibly corresponds to TRBD2 (6 bases). V dropped 0 bases and J dropped 0 bases, with 9 bases sitting between them. Germline V gene sequence: CDR1 MNHEY, CDR2 SMNVEV (reference sequence). The CDR3 length is 16 residues. DNA of the CDR3: TGTGCCAGCAGTTTATCTCGGGAGAGCTCCTACAATGAGCAGTTCTTC. Its protein is CASSLSRESSYNEQFF.